These 6 T cell receptor beta chains originate from one sample sequenced in a study of T cell changes during pregnancy in multiple sclerosis. Method: immunoSEQ multiplex PCR; TCRdb's copy keeps in-frame clones and lacks some. The sample holds approximately 88,000 clones; about 92% are singletons and the top ten take more than 2.5%. Sample: peripheral blood, taken in the first trimester of pregnancy. The receptor source for this set is a female donor with multiple sclerosis, enrolled in a pregnancy study.

Only one count was recorded for this clone. In DNA, the CDR3 is TGTGCCAGCAGACCGACAGGGGGCTTAAGGTACGAGCAGTACTTC. Translation gives CASRPTGGLRYEQYF. The genes are TRBV28 and TRBJ2-7; the match to TRBD1 covers 10 bases. The junction had 9 bases not matched to a gene; V was cut back by 6 bases and J by 4 bases. The CDR3 has 15 residues. Per germline, CDR1 MDHEN and CDR2 SYDVKM. Together with reference TRBV28 and TRBJ2-7, the CDR3 gives the full variable domain: DVKVTQSSRYLVKRTGEKVFLECVQDMDHENMFWYRQDPGLGLRLIYFSYDVKMKEKGDIPEGYSVSREKKERFSLILESASTNQTSMYLCASRPTGGLRYEQYFGPGTRLTVT.

This chain connects TRBV5-1 to TRBJ2-2; D perhaps matches TRBD2 (6 bases). V lost 0 bases and J 0 bases, leaving 9 bases between the germline ends. Germline V gene lookup returns CDR1 SGHRS and CDR2 YFSETQ. This CDR3 contains 16 residues. The CDR3 nucleotides are TGCGCCAGCAGCTTGGTTGTAGCGGCGAACACCGGGGAGCTGTTTTTT. This gives the protein CASSLVVAANTGELFF.

The V gene is TRBV10-1, the J gene TRBJ1-4; the match to TRBD1 covers 7 bases. Germline CDR1 and CDR2: WNHNN and SYGVQD (reference sequence). V lost 2 bases to trimming and J lost 8 bases; unmatched junction nucleotides: 11. The CDR3 consists of 16 residues. CDR3 DNA: TGCGCCAGCAGTGAGGGAGGCCGGACAGGTTGCGAAAAACTGTTTTTT. It codes for CASSEGGRTGCEKLFF.

This clone occurred once. The gene calls are TRBV5-1 and TRBJ2-7; TRBD1 matches at 11 bases. J lost 3 bases, V lost 0 bases, and 2 bases had no gene match. Germline loops: CDR1 SGHRS, CDR2 YFSETQ. The CDR3 consists of 15 residues. As DNA, the CDR3 is TGCGCCAGCAGCTTGGCCGGGACAGGGGGCTACGAGCAGTACTTC. This gives the protein CASSLAGTGGYEQYF.

The genes are TRBV7-8 and TRBJ2-5; TRBD2 matches 7 bases. Germline values: CDR1 SGHVS, CDR2 FQNEAQ. J was trimmed by 3 bases and V by 2 bases; bases with no gene match: 12. The CDR3 is 17 amino acids. For the CDR3, the DNA is TGTGCCAGCAGCTTACCCCCCTTCGGGGCGGGAGAAGAGACCCAGTACTTC. Translating gives CASSLPPFGAGEETQYF. The complete variable domain, with remaining parts taken from reference TRBV7-8 and TRBJ2-5, reads GAGVSQSPRYKVAKRGQDVALRCDPISGHVSLFWYQQALGQGPEFLTYFQNEAQLDKSGLPSDRFFAERPEGSVSTLKIQRTQQEDSAVYLCASSLPPFGAGEETQYFGPGTRLLVL.

The genes are TRBV28 and TRBJ2-7; a possible D gene is TRBD1 (5 bases). Germline lookup yields CDR1 MDHEN and CDR2 SYDVKM. Deletions cut 6 bases from V and 2 bases from J, with 11 bases between. CDR3 length: 13 residues. The DNA of the CDR3 is TGTGCCAGCAGCAGGGTGGGGCCCTACGAGCAGTACTTC. Translating it yields CASSRVGPYEQYF.